This T cell receptor beta chain was observed in a study of blood T cell repertoires in COVID-19. Study context: Sites across the United States, Italy and Spain contributed samples from acute and convalescent COVID-19. Sources were T cells, B-cell-depleted T cells, or PBMCs; the material itself was cDNA or gDNA.

How the authors handled the data: How many nucleated cells were present was estimated from reference gene primer amplification. The repertoire was sequenced with immunoSEQ multiplex PCR; TCRdb's copy has only in-frame clones and lacks some. The DNA was the basis for D and trimming; V, J and clone size are from that table. Counted here are 250,000 or so clones, roughly 80% occurring once; the ten biggest clones make up 3.4%. The length of the CDR3 is 16 residues. V lost 4 bases to trimming and J lost 2 bases; unmatched junction nucleotides: 9. In germline, CDR1 is SGHDT, CDR2 YYEEEE. This chain uses TRBV5-6 with TRBJ2-1, with 7 bases fitting TRBD2. Sequencing was carried out using peripheral blood. The origin of this receptor is a woman aged 18 to 35 with acute or convalescent COVID-19. The CDR3 coding sequence is TGTGCCAGCAGCCACACCGGGACTATGCCCTACAATGAGCAGTTCTTC. It codes for CASSHTGTMPYNEQFF.